Each of the 9 T cell receptor beta chains below was sequenced from the same sample in a study of T cell therapy after organ transplantation. These receptors' targets are unknown. Time point noted: 20-29 weeks after completion of therapy. Produced via immunoSEQ multiplex PCR; TCRdb's table is partial and in-frame only. Of about 21,000 clones in the sample, roughly 84% are singletons; the top ten hold just over 35%. The source material was CD8+ T cells from blood, sampled after autologous CMV-specific T cell therapy. These receptors originate from a human patient who had received a solid organ transplant and had CMV disease. Some of these T cells may belong to the graft donor.

The V and J genes are TRBV19 and TRBJ2-3; the D is unclear. Trimming took off 6 bases at V and 0 bases at J, with 13 bases between the two ends. CDR1 and CDR2 from the germline V gene are LNHDA and SQIVND (reference sequence). This CDR3 is built from 15 residues. The CDR3 DNA reads TGTGCCAGTAGACCTCTACCTGATAGCACAGATACGCAGTATTTT. Encoded protein: CASRPLPDSTDTQYF.

V and J are TRBV11-2 and TRBJ1-2; D unresolved. Trimming removed 8 bases at V and 8 bases at J, with 12 bases between. Germline V lookup: CDR1 SGHAT, CDR2 FQNNGV. The CDR3 sequence is 11 residues long. The CDR3: CASLQLAGYTF. In nucleotides, the CDR3 is TGTGCCAGCCTCCAGCTGGCGGGCTACACCTTC.

The gene calls are TRBV4-2 and TRBJ2-7, with TRBD2 matching over 13 bases. In germline, CDR1 is LGHNA, CDR2 YNFKEQ. This CDR3 region has 16 residues. J was trimmed by 4 bases and V by 4 bases; bases with no gene match: 7. The CDR3 protein is CASSLLTSGGAYEQYF. The CDR3, as DNA: TGTGCCAGCAGCCTGCTTACTAGCGGGGGGGCATACGAGCAGTACTTC.

V is TRBV6-1 and J is TRBJ1-1; D is perhaps TRBD1 (6 bases). The CDR3 runs 17 residues. V lost 1 base, J lost 4 bases, and 19 bases lay in between. Germline V gene lookup returns CDR1 MNHNS and CDR2 SASEGT. The DNA of the CDR3 is TGTGCCAGCAGTGAAGATCCGGCAGGGGTGGTTTTCACTGAAGCTTTCTTT. Encoded protein: CASSEDPAGVVFTEAFF.

The chain links TRBV11-2 to TRBJ2-5, with no clear D. Trimming took off 1 base at V and 0 bases at J, with 9 bases between the two ends. From germline, CDR1 is SGHAT and CDR2 FQNNGV. CDR3 length: 15 residues. The chain's CDR3 is CASSLGLDNQETQYF. DNA for the CDR3: TGTGCCAGCAGCTTAGGCCTAGACAACCAAGAGACCCAGTACTTC.

This clone was found once. V usage is TRBV7-9 and J usage is TRBJ2-1; 10 bases are a match to TRBD1. This CDR3 has 16 amino acids. The V and J ends lost 5 bases and 7 bases, in that order; junction bases with no gene match: 11. CDR1 is SEHNR and CDR2 is FQNEAQ in the germline V gene (reference sequence). This CDR3 is CASSVNTGTGVNEQFF. Here the CDR3 DNA reads TGTGCCAGCAGCGTTAATACCGGGACAGGGGTGAATGAGCAGTTCTTC.

The rearrangement joins TRBV4-1 to TRBJ1-6; D is unclear. V was trimmed by 4 bases and J by 5 bases, leaving 12 bases between them. The CDR3 is made up of 15 amino acids. From germline, CDR1 is MGHRA and CDR2 YSYEKL. The CDR3 loop reads CASSLAGWDNSPLHF. The DNA for the CDR3 is TGCGCCAGCAGCCTCGCCGGGTGGGATAATTCACCCCTCCACTTT.

The V call is TRBV7-6, the J call TRBJ1-1; no clear D. The germline CDR1 and CDR2 sequences are SGHVS and FNYEAQ. With 3 bases removed from V and 1 base from J, the gap between germline ends came to 12 bases. The CDR3 consists of 15 residues. The CDR3 region is CASSFSRVGNTEAFF. DNA for the CDR3: TGTGCCAGCAGCTTTTCGCGGGTCGGGAACACTGAAGCTTTCTTT.

V gene TRBV7-3 combines with J gene TRBJ1-2; D is uncertain. The germline V and J ends were trimmed by 1 base and 2 bases, with 8 bases remaining between them. Looked up from germline, CDR1 is SGHTA and CDR2 is FQGTGA. CDR3 length: 14 amino acids. CDR3 DNA: TGTGCCAGCAGCTTAAACCAGGAGAACTATGGCTACACCTTC. This encodes CASSLNQENYGYTF. Combining the CDR3 with reference TRBV7-3 and TRBJ1-2 gives the whole variable domain GAGVSQTPSNKVTEKGKYVELRCDPISGHTALYWYRQSLGQGPEFLIYFQGTGAADDSGLPNDRFFAVRPEGSVSTLKIQRTERGDSAVYLCASSLNQENYGYTFGSGTRLTVV.